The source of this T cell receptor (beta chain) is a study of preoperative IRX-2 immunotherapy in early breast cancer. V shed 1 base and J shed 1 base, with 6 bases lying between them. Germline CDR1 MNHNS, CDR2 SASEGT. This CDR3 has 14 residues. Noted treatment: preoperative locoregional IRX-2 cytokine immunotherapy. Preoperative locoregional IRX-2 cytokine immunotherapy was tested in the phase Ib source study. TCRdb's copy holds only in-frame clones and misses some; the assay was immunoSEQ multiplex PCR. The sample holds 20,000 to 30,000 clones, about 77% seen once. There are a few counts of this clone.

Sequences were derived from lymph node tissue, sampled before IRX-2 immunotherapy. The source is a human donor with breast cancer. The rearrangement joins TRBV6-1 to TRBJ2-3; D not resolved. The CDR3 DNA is TGTGCCAGCAGTGAAGGTCTTCGCACAGATACGCAGTATTTT. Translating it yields CASSEGLRTDTQYF.